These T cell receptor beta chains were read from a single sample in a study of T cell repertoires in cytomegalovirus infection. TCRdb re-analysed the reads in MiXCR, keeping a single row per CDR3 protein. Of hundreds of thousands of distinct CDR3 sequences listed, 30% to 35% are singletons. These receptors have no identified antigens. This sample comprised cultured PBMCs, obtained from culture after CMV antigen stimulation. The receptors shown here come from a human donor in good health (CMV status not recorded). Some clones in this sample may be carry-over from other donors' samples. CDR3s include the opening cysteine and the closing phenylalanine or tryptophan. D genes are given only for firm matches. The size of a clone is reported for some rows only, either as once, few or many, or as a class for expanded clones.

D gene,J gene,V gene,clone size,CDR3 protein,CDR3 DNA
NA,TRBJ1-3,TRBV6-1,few,CASSEAVTVGGNTIYF,TGTGCCAGCAGTGAGGCGGTTACGGTCGGGGGAAACACCATATATTTT
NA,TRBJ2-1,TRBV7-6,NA,CASSSGDHQGGEQFF,TGTGCCAGCAGCTCGGGGGACCACCAGGGAGGTGAGCAGTTCTTC
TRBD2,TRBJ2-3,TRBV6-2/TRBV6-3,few,CASSGDNALAGDTDTQYF,TGTGCCAGCAGTGGGGATAATGCACTAGCGGGAGACACAGATACGCAGTATTTT
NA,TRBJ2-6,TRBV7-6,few,CASSLADFGGAGANVLTF,TGTGCCAGCAGCTTAGCGGATTTTGGTGGAGCTGGGGCCAACGTCCTGACTTTC
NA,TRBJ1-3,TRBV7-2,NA,CASSPRTSDIIPNTIYF,TGTGCCAGCAGCCCCCGGACCTCCGACATAATCCCTAACACCATATATTTT
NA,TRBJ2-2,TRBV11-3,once,CASSLASGRLNGELFF,TGTGCCAGCAGCTTAGCCTCCGGCAGGTTGAACGGGGAGCTGTTTTTT
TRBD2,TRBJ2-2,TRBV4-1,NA,CASSRPSGRPGELFF,TGCGCCAGCAGCCGTCCTAGCGGGAGACCCGGGGAGCTGTTTTTT
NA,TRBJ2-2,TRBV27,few,CASSIRVTGELFF,TGTGCCAGCAGTATCAGAGTCACCGGGGAGCTGTTTTTT
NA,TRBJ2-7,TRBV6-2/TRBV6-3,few,CASTPGPGEQYF,TGTGCCAGCACCCCCGGCCCGGGCGAGCAGTACTTC
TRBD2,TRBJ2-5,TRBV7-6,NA,CASSLAGTTSREAQYF,TGTGCCAGCAGCTTGGCCGGGACTACGTCAAGAGAGGCCCAGTACTTC
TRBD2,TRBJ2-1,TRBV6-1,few,CASSPGGLADNEQFF,TGTGCCAGCAGCCCCGGCGGACTAGCAGACAATGAGCAGTTCTTC
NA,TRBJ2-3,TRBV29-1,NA,CSVEEGSTDTQYF,TGCAGCGTTGAAGAAGGCAGCACAGATACGCAGTATTTT
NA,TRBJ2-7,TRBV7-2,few,CASSLDRPSIEQYF,TGTGCCAGCAGCTTAGACCGCCCAAGTATCGAGCAGTACTTC
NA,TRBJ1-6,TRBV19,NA,CASSIGRPMAENSPLHF,TGTGCCAGTAGTATAGGCAGACCTATGGCGGAGAATTCACCCCTCCACTTT
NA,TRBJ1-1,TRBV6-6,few,CASRLAEAFF,TGTGCCAGCAGATTGGCTGAAGCTTTCTTT
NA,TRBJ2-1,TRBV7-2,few,CASSFRGGTQFF,TGTGCCAGCAGCTTTAGGGGTGGGACTCAGTTCTTC
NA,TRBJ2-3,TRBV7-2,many,CASSTSGQIGQYF,TGTGCCAGCAGCACCTCCGGACAGATTGGGCAGTATTTT
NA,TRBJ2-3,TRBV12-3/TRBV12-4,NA,CASRSRGTHLDTQYF,TGTGCCAGCAGGTCGCGTGGGACCCACTTAGATACGCAGTATTTT
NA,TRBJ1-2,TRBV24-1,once,CATSDRQRHYGYTF,TGTGCCACCAGTGATCGACAGCGCCATTATGGCTACACCTTC
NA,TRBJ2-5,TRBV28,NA,CASRPRRAQETQYF,TGTGCCAGCAGGCCGCGGCGGGCCCAGGAGACCCAGTACTTC
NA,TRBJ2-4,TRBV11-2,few,CASRHQSDKPKNIQYF,TGTGCCAGCAGACATCAATCGGACAAACCAAAAAACATTCAGTACTTC
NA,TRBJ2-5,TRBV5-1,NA,CASSQERKTQYF,TGCGCCAGCAGCCAAGAGCGTAAGACCCAGTACTTC
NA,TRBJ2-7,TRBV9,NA,CASSAERSGNYEQYF,TGTGCCAGCAGCGCCGAGCGTTCAGGGAACTACGAGCAGTACTTC
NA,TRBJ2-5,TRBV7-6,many,CASSHLPGDATQYF,TGTGCCAGCAGCCATCTCCCGGGAGACGCGACCCAGTACTTC
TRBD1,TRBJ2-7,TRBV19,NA,CASSIGQGVSYEQYF,TGTGCCAGTAGTATCGGACAGGGGGTATCCTACGAGCAGTACTTC
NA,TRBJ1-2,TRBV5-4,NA,CASSSGGRGNYGYTF,TGTGCCAGCAGCTCTGGGGGCAGGGGTAACTATGGCTACACCTTC
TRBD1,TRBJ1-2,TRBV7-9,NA,CASSLPTGYGGYTF,TGTGCCAGCAGCTTGCCGACAGGGTACGGTGGCTACACCTTC
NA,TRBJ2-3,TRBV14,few,CASSQALFTDTQYF,TGTGCCAGCAGCCAAGCCCTATTCACAGATACGCAGTATTTT
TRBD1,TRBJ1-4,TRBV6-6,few,CASSTSWTGGNEKLFF,TGTGCCAGCAGTACCTCCTGGACAGGAGGGAATGAAAAACTGTTTTTT
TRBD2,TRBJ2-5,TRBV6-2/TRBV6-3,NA,CAGSSPGLGDRETQYF,TGTGCCGGCAGCTCTCCGGGACTAGGAGACAGGGAGACCCAGTACTTC
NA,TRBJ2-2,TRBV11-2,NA,CASSFVVTGELFF,TGTGCCAGCAGCTTTGTAGTTACCGGGGAGCTGTTTTTT
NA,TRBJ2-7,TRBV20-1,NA,CSAKGAPTRSYEQYF,TGCAGTGCTAAGGGCGCGCCAACCCGCTCCTACGAGCAGTACTTC
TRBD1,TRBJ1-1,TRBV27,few,CATRGSGTGAKKNTEAFF,TGTGCCACTCGAGGTTCCGGGACAGGGGCCAAAAAGAACACTGAAGCTTTCTTT
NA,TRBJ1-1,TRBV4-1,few,CASRDNRGEAFF,TGCGCCAGCAGAGATAACCGGGGTGAAGCTTTCTTT
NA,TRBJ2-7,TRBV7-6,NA,CASSENREHEQYF,TGTGCCAGCAGCGAAAACAGGGAACACGAGCAGTACTTC
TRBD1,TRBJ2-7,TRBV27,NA,CASSSTPGQLYEQYF,TGTGCCAGCAGTTCTACGCCGGGACAGCTCTACGAGCAGTACTTC
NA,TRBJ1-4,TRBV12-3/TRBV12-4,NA,CASSPFATNEKLFF,TGTGCCAGCAGTCCGTTTGCAACTAATGAAAAACTGTTTTTT
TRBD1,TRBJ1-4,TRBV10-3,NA,CAISESGQAANEKLFF,TGTGCCATCAGTGAGAGTGGACAGGCAGCTAATGAAAAACTGTTTTTT
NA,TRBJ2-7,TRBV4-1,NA,CASSQFGDNSYEQYF,TGCGCCAGCAGCCAATTCGGGGACAATTCCTACGAGCAGTACTTC
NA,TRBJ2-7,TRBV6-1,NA,CASSEIEGEQYF,TGTGCCAGCAGTGAAATAGAGGGCGAGCAGTACTTC